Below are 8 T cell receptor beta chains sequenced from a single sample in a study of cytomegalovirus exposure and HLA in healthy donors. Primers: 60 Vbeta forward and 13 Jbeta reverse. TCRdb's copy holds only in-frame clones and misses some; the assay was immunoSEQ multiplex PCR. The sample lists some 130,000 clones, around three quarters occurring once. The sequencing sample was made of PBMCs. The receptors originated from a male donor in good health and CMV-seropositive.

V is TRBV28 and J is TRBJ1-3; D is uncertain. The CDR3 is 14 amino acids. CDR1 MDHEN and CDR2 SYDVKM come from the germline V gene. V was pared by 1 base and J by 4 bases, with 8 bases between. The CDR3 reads CASSLSRAGNTIYF. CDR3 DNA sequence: TGTGCCAGCAGTTTATCCCGCGCAGGAAACACCATATATTTT.

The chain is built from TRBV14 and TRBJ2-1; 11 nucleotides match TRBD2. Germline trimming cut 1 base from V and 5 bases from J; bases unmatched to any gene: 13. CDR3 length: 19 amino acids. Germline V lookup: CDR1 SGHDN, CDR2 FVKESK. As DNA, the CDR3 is TGTGCCAGCAGCCAAGCTTCTGGCACTAGCGGGAGTCGGAACAATGAGCAGTTCTTC. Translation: CASSQASGTSGSRNNEQFF.

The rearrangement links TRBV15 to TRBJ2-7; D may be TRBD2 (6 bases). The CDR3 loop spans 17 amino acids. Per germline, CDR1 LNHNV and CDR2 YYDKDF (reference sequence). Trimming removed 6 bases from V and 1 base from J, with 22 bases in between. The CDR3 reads CATRRGWGEAGSYEQYF. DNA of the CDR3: TGTGCCACCAGACGAGGATGGGGGGAGGCGGGATCCTACGAGCAGTACTTC.

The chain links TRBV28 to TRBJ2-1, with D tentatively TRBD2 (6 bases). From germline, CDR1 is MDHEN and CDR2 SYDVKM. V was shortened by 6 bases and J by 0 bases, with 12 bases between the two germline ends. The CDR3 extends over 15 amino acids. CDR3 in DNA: TGTGCCAGCAGGGAGGTAGCGGTCTCCTACAATGAGCAGTTCTTC. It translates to CASREVAVSYNEQFF.

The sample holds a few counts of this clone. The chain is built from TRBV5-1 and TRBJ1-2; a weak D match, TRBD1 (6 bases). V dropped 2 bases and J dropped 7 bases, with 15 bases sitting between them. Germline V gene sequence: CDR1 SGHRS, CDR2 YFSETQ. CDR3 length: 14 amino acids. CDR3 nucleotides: TGCGCCAGCAGCTTCGAGGACAGTCGAGGTGGCTACACCTTC. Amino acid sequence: CASSFEDSRGGYTF.

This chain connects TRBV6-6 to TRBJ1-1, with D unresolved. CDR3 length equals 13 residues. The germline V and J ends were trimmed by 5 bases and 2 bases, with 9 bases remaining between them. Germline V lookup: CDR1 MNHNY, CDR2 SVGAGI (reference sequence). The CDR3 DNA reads TGTGCCAGCAGTGAGAGGAGTAACACTGAAGCTTTCTTT. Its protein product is CASSERSNTEAFF.

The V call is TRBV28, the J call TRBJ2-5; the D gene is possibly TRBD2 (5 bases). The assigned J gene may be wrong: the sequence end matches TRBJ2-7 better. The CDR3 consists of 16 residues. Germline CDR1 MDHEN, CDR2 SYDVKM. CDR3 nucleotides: TGTGCCAGCAGTTTTGAAGGCAGTAGCGTCTCCTACGAGCAGTACTTC. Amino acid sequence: CASSFEGSSVSYEQYF.

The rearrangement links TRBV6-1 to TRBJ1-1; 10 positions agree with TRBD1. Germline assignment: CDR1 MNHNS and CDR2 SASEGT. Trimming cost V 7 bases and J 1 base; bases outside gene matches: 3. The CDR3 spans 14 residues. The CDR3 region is CASTRQGANTEAFF. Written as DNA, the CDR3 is TGTGCCAGCACCCGACAGGGGGCGAACACTGAAGCTTTCTTT.